The source of this TCR beta chain is a study of beta chain features in type 1 diabetes. Study summary: Patients looked much like healthy donors when it came to age, gender and cell yields. Sorted cells examined across all samples numbered around 99,000,000. General study points: Unsettled here was the matter of whether HLA type influences TCRB rearrangement.

What was sequenced were expressed TCRB transcripts, since all of the isolated RNA had been reverse transcribed. TCRdb's table, derived via immunoSEQ multiplex PCR, lists solely in-frame clones and lacks some. The sample carries 350,000 to 450,000 clones, approximately 16% recorded once. About this clone: Its specificity is not known.

Germline-derived CDR1 and CDR2 are SGHRS and YFSETQ. The ends were cut back, 7 bases at V and 0 bases at J, with 12 bases in the middle. This CDR3 is built from 14 residues. Each of the CD4+ naive, central memory, regulatory and stem cell-like memory populations was sorted via CD45RO/CCR7/CD25/CD127/CD95/CD27. The sample taken for sequencing was naive CD4+ T cells from blood. This TCR was recovered from a woman between 18 and 30 years old in good health. The genes are TRBV5-1 and TRBJ2-3; D perhaps matches TRBD1 (6 bases). CDR3 loop: CASYGQPSTDTQYF. DNA for the CDR3: TGCGCCAGCTACGGACAGCCTAGCACAGATACGCAGTATTTT.